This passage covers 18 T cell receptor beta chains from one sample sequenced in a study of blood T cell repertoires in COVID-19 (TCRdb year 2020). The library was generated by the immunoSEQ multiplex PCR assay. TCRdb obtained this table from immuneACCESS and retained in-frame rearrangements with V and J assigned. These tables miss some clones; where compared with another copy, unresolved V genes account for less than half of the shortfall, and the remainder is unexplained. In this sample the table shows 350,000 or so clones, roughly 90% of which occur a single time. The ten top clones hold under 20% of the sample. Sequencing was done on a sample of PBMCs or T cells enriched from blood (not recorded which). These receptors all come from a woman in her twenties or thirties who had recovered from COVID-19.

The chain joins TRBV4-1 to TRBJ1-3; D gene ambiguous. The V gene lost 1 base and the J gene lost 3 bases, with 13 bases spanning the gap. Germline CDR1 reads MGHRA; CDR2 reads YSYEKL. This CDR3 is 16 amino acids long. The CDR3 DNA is TGCGCCAGCAGCCAAGGGACTCATGGGCTTGGAAACACCATATATTTT. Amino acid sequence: CASSQGTHGLGNTIYF.

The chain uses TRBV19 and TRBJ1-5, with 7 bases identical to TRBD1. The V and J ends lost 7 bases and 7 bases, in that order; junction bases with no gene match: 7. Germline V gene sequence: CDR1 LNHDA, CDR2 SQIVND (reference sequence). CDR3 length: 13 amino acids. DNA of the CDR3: TGTGCCAGTACCCCAGGGGGGATACAGCCCCAGCATTTT. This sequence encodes CASTPGGIQPQHF.

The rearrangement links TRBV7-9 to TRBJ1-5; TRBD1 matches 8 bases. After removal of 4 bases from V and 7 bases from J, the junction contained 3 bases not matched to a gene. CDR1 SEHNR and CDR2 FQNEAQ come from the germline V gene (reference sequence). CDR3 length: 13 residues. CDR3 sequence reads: CASSSGGIQPQHF. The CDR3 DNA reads TGTGCCAGCAGCTCAGGGGGCATCCAGCCCCAGCATTTT. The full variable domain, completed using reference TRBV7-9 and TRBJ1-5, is DTGVSQNPRHKITKRGQNVTFRCDPISEHNRLYWYRQTLGQGPEFLTYFQNEAQLEKSRLLSDRFSAERPKGSFSTLEIQRTEQGDSAMYLCASSSGGIQPQHFGDGTRLSIL.

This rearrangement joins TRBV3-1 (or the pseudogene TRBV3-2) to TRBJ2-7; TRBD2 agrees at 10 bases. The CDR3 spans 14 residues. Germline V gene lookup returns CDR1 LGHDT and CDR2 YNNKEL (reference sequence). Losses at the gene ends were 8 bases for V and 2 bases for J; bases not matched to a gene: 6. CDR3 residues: CASEKREGPYEQYF. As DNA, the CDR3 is TGTGCCAGCGAAAAGCGGGAGGGCCCCTACGAGCAGTACTTC.

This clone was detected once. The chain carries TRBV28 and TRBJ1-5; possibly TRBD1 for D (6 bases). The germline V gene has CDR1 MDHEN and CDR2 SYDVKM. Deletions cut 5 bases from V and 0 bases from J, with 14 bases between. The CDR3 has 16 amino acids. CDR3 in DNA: TGTGCCAGCAGTAAGGACAGCTTATATAGCAATCAGCCCCAGCATTTT. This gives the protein CASSKDSLYSNQPQHF.

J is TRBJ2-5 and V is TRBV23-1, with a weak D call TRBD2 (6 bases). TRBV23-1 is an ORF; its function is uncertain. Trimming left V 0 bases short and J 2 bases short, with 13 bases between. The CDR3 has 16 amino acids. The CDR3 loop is CASSQSRVAEQETQYF. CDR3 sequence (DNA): TGCGCCAGCAGTCAATCGAGAGTAGCGGAACAAGAGACCCAGTACTTC.

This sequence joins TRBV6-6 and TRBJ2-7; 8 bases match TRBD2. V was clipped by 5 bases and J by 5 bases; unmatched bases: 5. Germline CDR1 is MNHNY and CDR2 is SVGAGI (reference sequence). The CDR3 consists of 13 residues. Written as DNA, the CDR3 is TGTGCCAGCAGTATGAGCGGGGGACACGAGCAGTACTTC. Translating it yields CASSMSGGHEQYF.

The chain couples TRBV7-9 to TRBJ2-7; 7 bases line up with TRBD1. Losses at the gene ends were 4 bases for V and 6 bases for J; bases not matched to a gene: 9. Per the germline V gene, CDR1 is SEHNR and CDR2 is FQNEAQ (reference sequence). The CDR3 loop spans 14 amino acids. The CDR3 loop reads CASSSSGTVGEQYF. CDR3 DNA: TGTGCCAGCAGCTCTTCTGGGACAGTGGGCGAGCAGTACTTC.

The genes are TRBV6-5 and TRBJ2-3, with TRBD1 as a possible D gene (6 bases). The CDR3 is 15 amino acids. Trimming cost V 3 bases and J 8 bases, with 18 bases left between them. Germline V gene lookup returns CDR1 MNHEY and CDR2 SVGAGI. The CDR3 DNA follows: TGTGCCAGCAGTTATTTTCAGGGCCAGGGGCGTACGCAGTATTTT. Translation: CASSYFQGQGRTQYF.

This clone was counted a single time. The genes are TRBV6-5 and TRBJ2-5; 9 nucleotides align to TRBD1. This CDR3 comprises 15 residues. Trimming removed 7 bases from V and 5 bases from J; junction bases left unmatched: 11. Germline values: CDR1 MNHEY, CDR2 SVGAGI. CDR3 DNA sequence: TGTGCCAGCACCCGCCGGGACAGGGATCGGGAGACCCAGTACTTC. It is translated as CASTRRDRDRETQYF.

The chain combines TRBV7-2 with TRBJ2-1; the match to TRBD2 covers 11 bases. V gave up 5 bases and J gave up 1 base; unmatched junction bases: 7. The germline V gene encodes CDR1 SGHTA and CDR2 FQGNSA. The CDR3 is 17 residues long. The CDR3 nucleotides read TGTGCCAGCAGCATTAGCGGGAGGGCGAAGTCCTACAATGAGCAGTTCTTC. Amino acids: CASSISGRAKSYNEQFF. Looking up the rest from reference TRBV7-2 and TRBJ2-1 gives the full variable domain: GAGVSQSPSNKVTEKGKDVELRCDPISGHTALYWYRQSLGQGLEFLIYFQGNSAPDKSGLPSDRFSAERTGGSVSTLTIQRTQQEDSAVYLCASSISGRAKSYNEQFFGPGTRLTVL.

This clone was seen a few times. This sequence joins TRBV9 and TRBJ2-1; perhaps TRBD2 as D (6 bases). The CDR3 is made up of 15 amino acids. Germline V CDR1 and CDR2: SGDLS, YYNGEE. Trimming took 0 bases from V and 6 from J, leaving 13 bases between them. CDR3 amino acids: CASSVGQRAGNEQFF. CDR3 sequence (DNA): TGTGCCAGCAGCGTAGGACAGCGGGCAGGCAATGAGCAGTTCTTC.

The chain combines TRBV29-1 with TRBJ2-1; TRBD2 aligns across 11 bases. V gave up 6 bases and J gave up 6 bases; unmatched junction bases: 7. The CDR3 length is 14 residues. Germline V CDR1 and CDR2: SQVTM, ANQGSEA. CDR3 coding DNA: TGCAGCGTAGATAGCGGGAGGGCAGGCAATGAGCAGTTCTTC. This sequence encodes CSVDSGRAGNEQFF.

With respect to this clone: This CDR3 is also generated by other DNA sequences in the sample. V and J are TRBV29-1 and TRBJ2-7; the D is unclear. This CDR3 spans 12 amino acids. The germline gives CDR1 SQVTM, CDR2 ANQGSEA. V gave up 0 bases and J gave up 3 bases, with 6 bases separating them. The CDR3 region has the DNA TGCAGCGTTGAAGATCCAGGCTACGAGCAGTACTTC. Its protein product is CSVEDPGYEQYF.

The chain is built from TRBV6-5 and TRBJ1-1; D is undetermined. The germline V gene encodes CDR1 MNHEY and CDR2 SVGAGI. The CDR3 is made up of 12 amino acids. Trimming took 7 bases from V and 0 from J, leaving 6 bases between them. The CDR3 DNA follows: TGTGCCAGCACAGGCTTGAACACTGAAGCTTTCTTT. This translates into CASTGLNTEAFF.

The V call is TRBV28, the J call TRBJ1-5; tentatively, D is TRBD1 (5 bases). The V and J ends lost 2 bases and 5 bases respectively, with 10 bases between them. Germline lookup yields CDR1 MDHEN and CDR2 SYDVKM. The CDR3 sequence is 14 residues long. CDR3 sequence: CASSLLGAHQPQHF. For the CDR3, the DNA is TGTGCCAGCAGTTTACTAGGGGCCCATCAGCCCCAGCATTTT. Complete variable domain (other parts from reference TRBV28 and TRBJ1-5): DVKVTQSSRYLVKRTGEKVFLECVQDMDHENMFWYRQDPGLGLRLIYFSYDVKMKEKGDIPEGYSVSREKKERFSLILESASTNQTSMYLCASSLLGAHQPQHFGDGTRLSIL.

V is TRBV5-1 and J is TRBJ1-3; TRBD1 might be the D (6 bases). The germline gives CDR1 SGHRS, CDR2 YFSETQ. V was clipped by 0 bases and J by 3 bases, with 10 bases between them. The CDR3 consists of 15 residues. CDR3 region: CASSLVGAYGNTIYF. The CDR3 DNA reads TGCGCCAGCAGCTTGGTGGGGGCGTATGGAAACACCATATATTTT. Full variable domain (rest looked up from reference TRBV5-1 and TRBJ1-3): KAGVTQTPRYLIKTRGQQVTLSCSPISGHRSVSWYQQTPGQGLQFLFEYFSETQRNKGNFPGRFSGRQFSNSRSEMNVSTLELGDSALYLCASSLVGAYGNTIYFGEGSWLTVV.

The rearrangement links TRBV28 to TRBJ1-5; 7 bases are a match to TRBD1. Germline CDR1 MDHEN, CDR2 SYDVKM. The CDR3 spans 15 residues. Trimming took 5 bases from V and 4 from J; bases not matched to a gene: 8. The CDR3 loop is CASSPVTGTNQPQHF. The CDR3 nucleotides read TGTGCCAGCAGTCCCGTGACAGGGACGAATCAGCCCCAGCATTTT.